One sample yielded the 12 T cell receptor beta chains listed below, sequenced in a study of CD8 T cells in ankylosing spondylitis (dated by TCRdb to between 2016 and 2019). For these TCRs, the target antigens are not known. The library relied on 5' RACE. Sequencing was carried out with an Illumina HiSeq 2500. TCRdb handled the public reads itself, with Q25 trimming in fastp and clone calling in MiXCR, and kept productive beta chains. Identical CDR3 protein sequences are pooled into one entry, listed with their most common genes and DNA. The sample contains 470,000 or so distinct CDR3 sequences, roughly 26% of them found a single time. The ten largest clonotypes hold roughly 0.8% of the sample. Points the paper makes about the study in general: A TCR beta motif of eight highly homologous amino acid variants appeared characteristic of blood from ankylosing spondylitis patients.

What was sequenced was blood, either unsorted or a sorted T cell fraction (not recorded which). Every receptor here comes from a male donor with ankylosing spondylitis.

This clonotype was seen a handful of times. The chain joins TRBV5-1 to TRBJ2-3, with D tentatively TRBD1 or TRBD2 (5 bases each). The CDR3 consists of 16 residues. Trimming pared 4 bases from V and 0 bases from J, leaving 15 bases between. Germline V gene lookup returns CDR1 SGHRS and CDR2 YFSETQ. DNA for the CDR3: TGCGCCAGCAGCCCCGAGGGACGGACTAGCACAGATACGCAGTATTTT. Translating it yields CASSPEGRTSTDTQYF.

The chain recombines TRBV15 with TRBJ1-3; 9 nucleotides align to TRBD1. Germline assignment: CDR1 LNHNV and CDR2 YYDKDF (reference sequence). With V trimmed by 1 base and J by 0 bases, 4 bases remained unmatched. The CDR3 is 17 amino acids. The chain's CDR3 is CATSRAWTGDSGNTIYF. CDR3 nucleotides: TGTGCCACCAGCAGAGCTTGGACAGGGGACTCTGGAAACACCATATATTTT.

This clonotype was seen more than once but under ten times. The V call is TRBV7-2, the J call TRBJ1-2; D is uncertain. The length of the CDR3 is 15 residues. V was clipped by 1 base and J by 1 base, with 10 bases between them. Germline V gene sequence: CDR1 SGHTA, CDR2 FQGNSA. The DNA for the CDR3 is TGTGCCAGCAGCTTAGGTGGTGCGATTAACTATGGCTACACCTTC. Translation gives CASSLGGAINYGYTF.

This clonotype was observed a few times. V usage is TRBV6-1 and J usage is TRBJ2-5; D might be TRBD1 (6 bases). The V gene's germline CDR1 is MNHNS and CDR2 SASEGT. Trimming shortened V by 3 bases and J by 3 bases, and 11 bases separated the two germline ends. This CDR3 has 14 residues. The CDR3 here is CASSDSGVKETQYF. The DNA for the CDR3 is TGTGCCAGCAGTGATTCAGGGGTTAAAGAGACCCAGTACTTC.

V gene TRBV20-1 combines with J gene TRBJ2-7; TRBD1 or TRBD2 may be the D gene (6 bases each). The CDR3 has 12 residues. V was cut by 7 bases and J by 2 bases, with 12 bases left in between. The germline V gene encodes CDR1 DFQATT and CDR2 SNEGSKA (reference sequence). The DNA for the CDR3 is TGCAGTGGGGGGGACAACGCCTACGAGCAGTACTTC. Amino acids: CSGGDNAYEQYF.

V usage is TRBV7-2 and J usage is TRBJ1-2, with 10 bases that match TRBD1. V was pared by 7 bases and J by 7 bases, with 9 bases of the junction left unmatched. Germline V gene lookup returns CDR1 SGHTA and CDR2 FQGNSA. The CDR3 totals 14 residues. CDR3 in amino acids: CASTPDRGPLGYTF. DNA of the CDR3: TGTGCCAGCACTCCCGACAGGGGGCCCCTTGGCTACACCTTC.

The chain joins TRBV2 to TRBJ2-7; 9 nucleotides line up with TRBD2. The CDR3 extends over 14 amino acids. Germline values: CDR1 SNHLY, CDR2 FYNNEI. J gave up 2 bases and V 9 bases, and 8 bases lay outside the gene matches. This chain's CDR3 is CASTWAGGAYEQYF. The DNA for the CDR3 is TGTGCCAGTACCTGGGCGGGAGGGGCCTACGAGCAGTACTTC.

This clonotype has ten or more counts. This chain uses TRBV7-2 with TRBJ1-2; D remains unclear. The CDR3 length is 14 residues. Germline V gene sequence: CDR1 SGHTA, CDR2 FQGNSA. V was cut by 5 bases and J by 2 bases, with 12 bases left in between. Here the CDR3 reads CASSPKGPNYGYTF. The CDR3 DNA reads TGTGCCAGCAGCCCAAAGGGTCCAAACTATGGCTACACCTTC.

This clonotype turned up a few times. The chain links TRBV12-3 or TRBV12-4 to TRBJ2-2, with TRBD2 matching over 7 bases. CDR3 size: 14 residues. Trimming took 10 bases from V and 6 from J; bases not matched to a gene: 11. The CDR3 is CATSGLIDAGELFF. DNA of the CDR3: TGTGCCACTTCGGGACTAATCGATGCCGGGGAGCTGTTTTTT.

The chain combines TRBV20-1 with TRBJ1-1; 8 bases line up with TRBD1. Germline loops: CDR1 DFQATT, CDR2 SNEGSKA (reference sequence). This CDR3 has 15 amino acids. Germline trimming cut 0 bases from V and 5 bases from J; bases unmatched to any gene: 8. For the CDR3, the DNA is TGCAGTGCTAGAGATTCGCAGGGGGCAAGGACTGAAGCTTTCTTT. Its translation: CSARDSQGARTEAFF.

This clonotype was recorded at least ten times. This rearrangement joins TRBV5-1 to TRBJ2-3; D is ambiguous. This CDR3 is 14 amino acids long. Between the trimmed V and J ends, which lost 1 base and 0 bases, there was a span of 6 bases. The V gene's germline CDR1 is SGHRS and CDR2 YFSETQ. Written as DNA, the CDR3 is TGCGCCAGCAGCTTGCAAAGTAGCACAGATACGCAGTATTTT. Its protein is CASSLQSSTDTQYF.

The chain combines TRBV14 with TRBJ1-1, with D perhaps matching TRBD1 (5 bases). Trimming left V 4 bases short and J 2 bases short, with 14 bases between. The CDR3 is 15 residues long. Germline lookup yields CDR1 SGHDN and CDR2 FVKESK. The CDR3 coding sequence is TGTGCCAGCAGCCGCTGGGGAGGGGTAAACACTGAAGCTTTCTTT. It specifies CASSRWGGVNTEAFF.